The next 28 T cell receptor beta chains were all read from a single sample in a study of T cell changes during pregnancy in multiple sclerosis. Sequencing used immunoSEQ multiplex PCR; TCRdb keeps in-frame clones, though not all of them. The table records 60,000 or so clones, about 87% of them present only once. The sequences come from peripheral blood, collected in the first trimester of pregnancy. The receptors stem from a female donor in good health, enrolled as a control in a pregnancy study.

The rearrangement uses TRBV14 and TRBJ1-4, with TRBD1 matching 8 bases. Trimming removed 1 base from V and 11 bases from J; junction bases left unmatched: 6. Germline CDR1 is SGHDN and CDR2 is FVKESK. This CDR3 contains 14 residues. Written as DNA, the CDR3 is TGTGCCAGCAGCCAAGTCCAGGGGGCTGGGAAACTGTTTTTT. This encodes CASSQVQGAGKLFF.

This chain joins TRBV5-6 and TRBJ2-7; D is perhaps TRBD1 (6 bases). There are 14 residues in the CDR3. Per germline, CDR1 SGHDT and CDR2 YYEEEE. The ends were cut back, 4 bases at V and 3 bases at J, with 14 bases in the middle. The DNA for the CDR3 is TGTGCCAGCAGCGGTGGACAGTCGATCTACGAGCAGTACTTC. Translation gives CASSGGQSIYEQYF.

V and J are TRBV7-2 and TRBJ2-3; perhaps TRBD2 as D (6 bases). The germline CDR1 and CDR2 sequences are SGHTA and FQGNSA. This CDR3 region has 16 residues. Trimming took off 5 bases at V and 2 bases at J, with 17 bases between the two ends. The chain's CDR3 is CASSLNPSGSTDTQYF. Here the CDR3 DNA reads TGTGCCAGCAGCCTTAACCCGAGCGGGTCCACAGATACGCAGTATTTT.

This clone came up once. The chain combines TRBV7-3 with TRBJ2-2; 9 bases agree with TRBD2. The CDR3 consists of 18 residues. Trimming took 2 bases from V and 3 from J; bases not matched to a gene: 10. Germline lookup yields CDR1 SGHTA and CDR2 FQGTGA. The CDR3 region is CASSLWASGVGYTGELFF. The CDR3 coding sequence is TGTGCCAGCAGCTTATGGGCTAGCGGGGTAGGATACACCGGGGAGCTGTTTTTT.

The CDR3 protein is CASSYTTRRQGPRSGANVLTF. The CDR3 DNA is TGTGCCAGCAGCTATACAACGAGAAGACAGGGGCCCCGCTCTGGGGCCAACGTCCTGACTTTC. The chain has TRBV9 and TRBJ2-6; TRBD1 agrees at 8 bases. CDR3 length: 21 amino acids. J was trimmed by 0 bases and V by 4 bases; bases with no gene match: 18. The germline V gene has CDR1 SGDLS and CDR2 YYNGEE.

The rearrangement links TRBV13 to TRBJ1-1; the D is unclear. Trimming removed 2 bases at V and 5 bases at J, with 9 bases between. Germline V lookup: CDR1 PRHDT, CDR2 FYEKMQ (reference sequence). This CDR3 has 13 amino acids. The CDR3 nucleotides are TGTGCCAGCAGCTTAAGTCGGGGAACTGAAGCTTTCTTT. It specifies CASSLSRGTEAFF.

The CDR3 DNA reads TGTGCCTGGAGTGGACAGGCGGCTAACTATGGCTACACCTTC. Translating gives CAWSGQAANYGYTF. The J gene is TRBJ1-2, the V gene TRBV30, with D perhaps matching TRBD1 (6 bases). Per germline, CDR1 GTSNPN and CDR2 SVGIG (reference sequence). Trimming removed 1 base from V and 0 bases from J, with 9 bases in between. The CDR3 consists of 14 residues. The variable domain in full, with the rest retrieved from reference TRBV30 and TRBJ1-2, is SQTIHQWPATLVQPVGSPLSLECTVEGTSNPNLYWYRQAAGRGLQLLFYSVGIGQISSEVPQNLSASRPQDRQFILSSKKLLLSDSGFYLCAWSGQAANYGYTFGSGTRLTVV.

This clone has only a few counts. The chain joins TRBV30 to TRBJ1-2; D is unresolved. The length of the CDR3 is 12 residues. The germline gives CDR1 GTSNPN, CDR2 SVGIG (reference sequence). V was cut by 0 bases and J by 11 bases, with 13 bases left in between. In DNA form, the CDR3 reads TGTGCCTGGAGTGTACATAATTGGGCTTACACCTTC. Translating it yields CAWSVHNWAYTF.

This chain uses TRBV4-1 with TRBJ1-5; D call uncertain. Trimming left V 0 bases short and J 11 bases short, with 8 bases between. Germline V gene lookup returns CDR1 MGHRA and CDR2 YSYEKL. The CDR3 runs 12 residues. The CDR3 loop reads CASSQEGRAQHF. CDR3 nucleotides: TGCGCCAGCAGCCAAGAAGGGAGAGCCCAGCATTTT.

The chain has TRBV4-2 and TRBJ2-2; a weak D match, TRBD1 (5 bases). The V gene lost 1 base and the J gene lost 5 bases, with 11 bases spanning the gap. Germline V gene sequence: CDR1 LGHNA, CDR2 YNFKEQ. This CDR3 has 15 residues. The chain's CDR3 is CASSQVGADTGELFF. The CDR3 DNA reads TGTGCCAGCAGCCAAGTTGGGGCAGATACCGGGGAGCTGTTTTTT.

The chain is built from TRBV27 and TRBJ2-1; 9 bases map to TRBD2. The CDR3 length is 17 residues. The germline gives CDR1 MNHEY, CDR2 SMNVEV (reference sequence). The trim removed 2 bases at V and 5 bases at J, leaving 10 bases unmatched. This chain's CDR3 is CASSLLTGTSTHNEQFF. The CDR3 DNA is TGTGCCAGCAGTTTACTCACCGGGACTAGCACCCACAATGAGCAGTTCTTC.

This chain joins TRBV12-5 and TRBJ2-5; possibly TRBD1 for D (6 bases). V was pared by 3 bases and J by 3 bases, with 20 bases between. Germline V gives CDR1 LGHNT, CDR2 FRNRAP. The CDR3 runs 17 residues. The CDR3 DNA reads TGTGCTAGTGGTTTCTTCTTCCTAGGGGCAGGGGAAGAGACCCAGTACTTC. Translating it yields CASGFFFLGAGEETQYF.

The chain combines TRBV30 with TRBJ2-1, with 8 bases identical to TRBD2. The germline CDR1 and CDR2 sequences are GTSNPN and SVGIG (reference sequence). The CDR3 is 19 residues long. Trimming at V came to 2 bases and at J to 0 bases, leaving 15 bases not matched to a gene. CDR3 DNA sequence: TGTGCCTGGAGTTATTCCTTCCGGGGGGGTGGGAGCTCCTACAATGAGCAGTTCTTC. This sequence encodes CAWSYSFRGGGSSYNEQFF.

J is TRBJ1-1 and V is TRBV6-5; D may be TRBD1 (6 bases). Trimming shortened V by 8 bases and J by 5 bases, and 18 bases separated the two germline ends. CDR3 size: 14 residues. The V gene's germline CDR1 is MNHEY and CDR2 SVGAGI. The CDR3 sequence: CASQRGGGQTEAFF. The CDR3 DNA is TGTGCCAGCCAAAGGGGGGGAGGACAGACTGAAGCTTTCTTT.

This clone has more than one count but fewer than ten. The rearrangement links TRBV10-2 to TRBJ1-1; D unclear. V lost 1 base and J lost 4, with 7 bases in between. CDR1 is WSHSY and CDR2 is SAAADI in the germline V gene. The CDR3 contains 13 residues. The DNA of the CDR3 is TGCGCCAGCAGTGAGTTTACGGGCACTGAAGCTTTCTTT. This encodes CASSEFTGTEAFF.

The chain links TRBV4-2 to TRBJ2-1, with 8 nucleotides matching TRBD2. Germline assignment: CDR1 LGHNA and CDR2 YNFKEQ. The CDR3 covers 16 residues. With V trimmed by 0 bases and J by 5 bases, 6 bases remained unmatched. CDR3 in amino acids: CASSQDGGGGNNEQFF. The CDR3 nucleotides are TGTGCCAGCAGCCAAGACGGCGGCGGGGGGAACAATGAGCAGTTCTTC.

V is TRBV7-2 and J is TRBJ1-2; perhaps TRBD1 as D (5 bases). Trimming took off 5 bases at V and 8 bases at J, with 18 bases between the two ends. The CDR3 is 14 amino acids. Germline V gives CDR1 SGHTA, CDR2 FQGNSA. In nucleotides, the CDR3 is TGTGCCAGCAGCCCATCCGGGACTAGGCCCGGCTACACCTTC. Its protein product is CASSPSGTRPGYTF.

The chain combines TRBV9 with TRBJ1-4; D ambiguous. CDR1 and CDR2 from the germline V gene are SGDLS and YYNGEE. V was shortened by 4 bases and J by 4 bases, with 8 bases between the two germline ends. The CDR3 covers 13 residues. In nucleotides, the CDR3 is TGTGCCAGCAGCCCAGCGGGTAATGAAAAACTGTTTTTT. Translated: CASSPAGNEKLFF.

The chain carries TRBV7-3 and TRBJ2-7; possible D gene TRBD1, 6 bases. CDR3 size: 15 residues. Germline CDR1 reads SGHTA; CDR2 reads FQGTGA. V gave up 0 bases and J gave up 5 bases, with 14 bases separating them. The chain's CDR3 is CASSLTGPGVHEQYF. CDR3 bases: TGTGCCAGCAGCTTAACCGGCCCAGGGGTACACGAGCAGTACTTC.

This sequence joins TRBV7-8 and TRBJ1-6; 8 bases agree with TRBD1. With V trimmed by 5 bases and J by 7 bases, 4 bases remained unmatched. The CDR3 sequence is 14 residues long. In germline, CDR1 is SGHVS, CDR2 FQNEAQ. CDR3 loop: CASSDRGRNSPLHF. The CDR3 nucleotides are TGTGCCAGCAGCGACAGGGGACGGAATTCACCCCTCCACTTT.

A single count supports this clone. The genes are TRBV19 and TRBJ2-6; the D is unclear. The CDR3 has 17 amino acids. V was cut by 4 bases and J by 0 bases, with 13 bases left in between. Germline values: CDR1 LNHDA, CDR2 SQIVND (reference sequence). CDR3 DNA sequence: TGTGCCAGTAGTACCCTGCCGATCAGCTCTGGGGCCAACGTCCTGACTTTC. Its translation is CASSTLPISSGANVLTF.

CDR3 sequence (DNA): TGTGCCAGTAGTATGGGCTACGAAACCCCCTACGAGCAGTACTTC. Protein product: CASSMGYETPYEQYF. The rearrangement joins TRBV19 to TRBJ2-7; no reliable D call. Germline-derived CDR1 and CDR2 are LNHDA and SQIVND (reference sequence). The CDR3 is 15 residues long. V was shortened by 3 bases and J by 2 bases, with 14 bases between the two germline ends.

The chain has TRBV7-2 and TRBJ2-5, with D perhaps matching TRBD1 (5 bases). CDR3 length equals 15 residues. Trimming removed 0 bases at V and 5 bases at J, with 13 bases between. CDR1 and CDR2 (germline): SGHTA, FQGNSA. CDR3 DNA sequence: TGTGCCAGCAGCTTAGCCAGGGCGAGTGTTGAGACCCAGTACTTC. Its translation: CASSLARASVETQYF.

This rearrangement joins TRBV6-5 to TRBJ1-2, with D unclear. This CDR3 has 12 amino acids. Per germline, CDR1 MNHEY and CDR2 SVGAGI. Trimming shortened V by 2 bases and J by 14 bases, and 15 bases separated the two germline ends. CDR3 bases: TGTGCCAGCAGTTACACACGACAAGCAGCAACCTTC. It yields the protein CASSYTRQAATF.

This sequence joins TRBV30 and TRBJ1-1; maybe TRBD1 (6 bases). Per germline, CDR1 GTSNPN and CDR2 SVGIG (reference sequence). V lost 4 bases and J lost 5, with 17 bases in between. This CDR3 is built from 14 residues. This chain's CDR3 is CAWNQYPQGTEAFF. CDR3 bases: TGTGCCTGGAATCAATATCCTCAGGGGACTGAAGCTTTCTTT.

This clone was counted a few times. This chain joins TRBV6-5 and TRBJ1-5; perhaps TRBD1 as D (5 bases). Germline lookup yields CDR1 MNHEY and CDR2 SVGAGI. V was pared by 5 bases and J by 4 bases, with 12 bases between. This CDR3 has 14 residues. CDR3 sequence (DNA): TGTGCCAGCAGTGCAGGGTTTGGAAATCAGCCCCAGCATTTT. As protein: CASSAGFGNQPQHF.

The V gene is TRBV19, the J gene TRBJ2-7, with 7 bases matching TRBD2. The CDR3 spans 14 residues. Germline V gives CDR1 LNHDA, CDR2 SQIVND (reference sequence). V was clipped by 0 bases and J by 6 bases; unmatched bases: 5. In DNA, the CDR3 is TGTGCCAGTAGTATAGATCCAGCGGGGAGCGAGCAGTACTTC. Translated, it gives CASSIDPAGSEQYF.

V is TRBV7-3 and J is TRBJ2-7; D unclear. This CDR3 has 13 residues. Trimming pared 0 bases from V and 5 bases from J, leaving 8 bases between. Looked up from germline, CDR1 is SGHTA and CDR2 is FQGTGA. The CDR3 sequence: CASSLTRLDEQYF. CDR3 sequence (DNA): TGTGCCAGCAGCTTAACCCGCCTAGACGAGCAGTACTTC.